This T cell receptor (beta chain) was documented in a study of beta chain features in type 1 diabetes. Stem cell-like memory, regulatory, central memory and naive CD4+ cells were sorted via CD45RO/CCR7/CD25/CD127/CD95/CD27. The study reverse transcribed the entire isolated RNA, so it sequenced expressed TCRB transcripts. Produced via immunoSEQ multiplex PCR; TCRdb's table is partial and in-frame only. This sample has under 500,000 clones; approximately 28% occur once, and the top ten carry roughly 0.06%. V was cut by 10 bases and J by 5 bases, with 17 bases left in between. The CDR3 runs 13 residues. Per the germline V gene, CDR1 is SEHNR and CDR2 is FQNEAQ (reference sequence).

The specimen was naive CD4+ T cells from blood. This receptor was identified in a man between 18 and 29 years old in good health. The chain has TRBV7-9 and TRBJ2-5; D may be TRBD2 (6 bases). The CDR3 bases are TGTGCCACCGTTAGACGGGGGTCGGAGACCCAGTACTTC. It yields the protein CATVRRGSETQYF.